This record looks at one TCR beta chain sequence and its context. Profiling relied on immunoSEQ multiplex PCR, and the TCRdb table lists in-frame clones only, not all of them. Found here are 55,000 to 75,000 clones, about 94% of them singletons; the top ten hold about 4.2%. The source of the sample is a study of cytomegalovirus exposure and HLA in healthy donors. The CDR3 is 14 amino acids. CDR1 is KGHSH, CDR2 LQKENI, per germline. V dropped 3 bases and J dropped 2 bases, with 10 bases sitting between them. The V and J genes are TRBV18 and TRBJ1-1; unclear D gene. The sequenced sample was PBMCs. The sequence was obtained from a man younger than 35 in good health and CMV-seropositive. The CDR3 DNA is TGTGCCAGCTCACCCAAAAACAGTAACACTGAAGCTTTCTTT. It is translated as CASSPKNSNTEAFF.